These 26 T cell receptor beta chains came from one sample sequenced in a study of T cell responses to AZD1222 COVID-19 vaccine. This table comes from immunoSEQ multiplex PCR, and its TCRdb copy is limited to in-frame clones, with some not included. Of approximately 120,000 clones in the sample, about 90% were seen once. The sequencing used peripheral blood, collected on day 0 of AZD1222 vaccination. The receptor source for this set is an adult in good health.

The chain joins TRBV2 to TRBJ1-2; D gene ambiguous. The CDR3 extends over 13 amino acids. Between the trimmed V and J ends, which lost 5 bases and 3 bases, there was a span of 10 bases. From germline, CDR1 is SNHLY and CDR2 FYNNEI. The CDR3 protein is CASSRPEHYGYTF. The CDR3 DNA follows: TGTGCCAGCAGTCGCCCGGAACACTATGGCTACACCTTC.

The rearrangement links TRBV7-9 to TRBJ1-3, with TRBD1 as a possible D gene (6 bases). CDR1 and CDR2 (germline): SEHNR, FQNEAQ (reference sequence). The CDR3 has 15 amino acids. V shed 5 bases and J shed 0 bases, with 11 bases lying between them. The DNA of the CDR3 is TGTGCCAGCAGCAATTGGGACACCTCTGGAAACACCATATATTTT. Residues: CASSNWDTSGNTIYF. The variable domain in full, with the rest retrieved from reference TRBV7-9 and TRBJ1-3, is DTGVSQNPRHKITKRGQNVTFRCDPISEHNRLYWYRQTLGQGPEFLTYFQNEAQLEKSRLLSDRFSAERPKGSFSTLEIQRTEQGDSAMYLCASSNWDTSGNTIYFGEGSWLTVV.

The gene calls are TRBV6-2 or TRBV6-3 and TRBJ2-7, with D perhaps matching TRBD1 or TRBD2 (5 bases each). Between the trimmed V and J ends, which lost 4 bases and 7 bases, there was a span of 8 bases. CDR1 MNHEY and CDR2 SVGEGT come from the germline V gene. The CDR3 consists of 11 residues. CDR3 in DNA: TGTGCCAGCAGTTGGGGGAAAGAGCAGTACTTC. It specifies CASSWGKEQYF.

The count of this clone is one. The chain employs TRBV7-9 and TRBJ2-7; 7 bases line up with TRBD1. The CDR3 is 13 residues long. CDR1 is SEHNR, CDR2 FQNEAQ, per germline (reference sequence). The V segment lost 10 bases and the J segment 2 bases; nucleotides outside the gene matches: 8. The CDR3: CATRDSLAYEQYF. The CDR3 DNA reads TGTGCCACAAGGGACAGTCTAGCCTACGAGCAGTACTTC.

This chain joins TRBV5-1 and TRBJ1-1, with 7 bases that match TRBD1. V dropped 3 bases and J dropped 1; count of bases not matched to a gene: 3. Germline V CDR1 and CDR2: SGHRS, YFSETQ. CDR3 size: 14 residues. CDR3 sequence (DNA): TGCGCCAGCAGCTCAAACAGGGGGAACACTGAAGCTTTCTTT. Protein product: CASSSNRGNTEAFF.

This clone was seen only once. This sequence joins TRBV2 and TRBJ2-7; the D is unclear. The V and J ends lost 6 bases and 3 bases respectively, with 9 bases between them. This CDR3 contains 12 residues. CDR1 SNHLY and CDR2 FYNNEI come from the germline V gene. For the CDR3, the DNA is TGTGCCAGCAGGCTAGGTAGCTACGAGCAGTACTTC. This encodes CASRLGSYEQYF. Full variable domain (missing parts from reference TRBV2 and TRBJ2-7): EPEVTQTPSHQVTQMGQEVILRCVPISNHLYFYWYRQILGQKVEFLVSFYNNEISEKSEIFDDQFSVERPDGSNFTLKIRSTKLEDSAMYFCASRLGSYEQYFGPGTRLTVT.

The V gene is TRBV7-9, the J gene TRBJ2-5; D is ambiguous. V lost 7 bases, J lost 2 bases, and 11 bases lay in between. In germline, CDR1 is SEHNR, CDR2 FQNEAQ (reference sequence). The CDR3 is 13 residues long. Written as DNA, the CDR3 is TGTGCCAGCAATTTTGGGCCTCAAGAGACCCAGTACTTC. Encoded protein: CASNFGPQETQYF.

This sequence joins TRBV19 and TRBJ2-7, with TRBD1 matching 9 bases. V trimming: 6 bases; J trimming: 3 bases; junction bases outside the gene matches: 9. The CDR3 consists of 15 residues. Germline V CDR1 and CDR2: LNHDA, SQIVND (reference sequence). This CDR3 reads CASSDFGQGFYEQYF. The CDR3 region has the DNA TGTGCCAGTAGCGACTTCGGACAGGGGTTCTACGAGCAGTACTTC.

V is TRBV11-2 and J is TRBJ2-1, with 7 bases lining up with TRBD1. The CDR3 runs to 13 residues. The germline V gene encodes CDR1 SGHAT and CDR2 FQNNGV. The ends lost 6 bases at V and 8 bases at J; junction bases unmatched: 7. The CDR3: CASSPGGKDEQFF. The CDR3, as DNA: TGTGCCAGCAGTCCAGGGGGTAAGGATGAGCAGTTCTTC.

V and J are TRBV6-5 and TRBJ1-3; TRBD1 matches at 7 bases. Germline trimming cut 5 bases from V and 0 bases from J; bases unmatched to any gene: 4. Germline lookup yields CDR1 MNHEY and CDR2 SVGAGI. CDR3 length equals 15 residues. In nucleotides, the CDR3 is TGTGCCAGCAGTCCTAGGACAGGCTCTGGAAACACCATATATTTT. Its protein product is CASSPRTGSGNTIYF.

The rearrangement joins TRBV5-1 to TRBJ1-3; no clear D gene. This CDR3 comprises 15 residues. V was clipped by 0 bases and J by 2 bases, with 9 bases between them. Germline V gene lookup returns CDR1 SGHRS and CDR2 YFSETQ. DNA of the CDR3: TGCGCCAGCAGCTTGGACGGCAACGCTGGAAACACCATATATTTT. This translates into CASSLDGNAGNTIYF.

The chain recombines TRBV28 with TRBJ2-7; D is uncertain. Looked up from germline, CDR1 is MDHEN and CDR2 is SYDVKM. The CDR3 contains 13 residues. Trimming took 2 bases from V and 2 from J, leaving 7 bases between them. CDR3 nucleotides: TGTGCCAGCAGTTTAGACGGAGCCTACGAGCAGTACTTC. Translating it yields CASSLDGAYEQYF.

V is TRBV9 and J is TRBJ2-2; 8 nucleotides line up with TRBD2. V shed 3 bases, J shed 2 bases, and the junction held 9 bases outside the gene matches. Germline CDR1 reads SGDLS; CDR2 reads YYNGEE. The CDR3 length is 17 residues. The CDR3 DNA reads TGTGCCAGCAGCGCAATGATACTAGCGGACAACACCGGGGAGCTGTTTTTT. Protein sequence: CASSAMILADNTGELFF.

This clone was seen a single time. J is TRBJ2-1 and V is TRBV7-9, with 10 bases aligning to TRBD2. CDR1 is SEHNR, CDR2 FQNEAQ, per germline (reference sequence). The length of the CDR3 is 16 residues. The ends lost 2 bases at V and 8 bases at J; junction bases unmatched: 9. The CDR3 sequence: CASSLIGLAGEDEQFF. The CDR3 nucleotides are TGTGCCAGCAGCTTAATCGGGCTAGCGGGGGAGGATGAGCAGTTCTTC.

The gene calls are TRBV28 and TRBJ2-7, with 7 bases identical to TRBD1. This CDR3 spans 15 amino acids. Germline assignment: CDR1 MDHEN and CDR2 SYDVKM. V lost 6 bases and J lost 2; bases outside the gene matches: 10. The DNA for the CDR3 is TGTGCCAGCAGCAGACCCGGGACAGCTACCTACGAGCAGTACTTC. Translation: CASSRPGTATYEQYF.

The rearrangement uses TRBV7-2 and TRBJ2-3; 7 bases align to TRBD2. Germline CDR1 SGHTA, CDR2 FQGNSA. V lost 7 bases and J lost 2; bases outside the gene matches: 9. This CDR3 contains 15 residues. As DNA, the CDR3 is TGTGCCAGCACCCTCAGCGGGATTTCCACAGATACGCAGTATTTT. Encoded protein: CASTLSGISTDTQYF.

The chain has TRBV7-9 and TRBJ1-4; TRBD1 is a possible D gene (6 bases). The ends were cut back, 8 bases at V and 7 bases at J, with 14 bases in the middle. CDR1 and CDR2 from the germline V gene are SEHNR and FQNEAQ (reference sequence). This CDR3 region has 13 residues. The CDR3: CASPSGDGEKLFF. The CDR3 nucleotides are TGTGCCAGCCCGTCAGGGGATGGTGAAAAACTGTTTTTT.

This chain uses TRBV7-2 with TRBJ2-7; D is unresolved. Trimming took 6 bases from V and 3 from J, leaving 15 bases between them. The CDR3 is 14 amino acids. The germline gives CDR1 SGHTA, CDR2 FQGNSA. CDR3 bases: TGTGCCAGCAGGAGATCCGGTAGTGGCTACGAGCAGTACTTC. Translated, it gives CASRRSGSGYEQYF.

This clone was recorded only once. The chain combines TRBV24-1 with TRBJ1-5; D possibly corresponds to TRBD1 (5 bases). Deletions cut 9 bases from V and 4 bases from J, with 21 bases between. The CDR3 has 16 amino acids. Germline CDR1 reads KGHDR; CDR2 reads SFDVKD. In nucleotides, the CDR3 is TGTGCCACCGACTGTCTGGGGGGGGGTTCGAATCAGCCCCAGCATTTT. Protein sequence: CATDCLGGGSNQPQHF.

This chain uses TRBV25-1 with TRBJ2-2; 9 bases map to TRBD1. The CDR3 contains 16 residues. CDR1 and CDR2 from the germline V gene are MGHDK and SYGVNS. V dropped 6 bases and J dropped 4; count of bases not matched to a gene: 9. The DNA of the CDR3 is TGTGCCAGCAGCGCCCGACAGGGGGTTTTCACCGGGGAGCTGTTTTTT. It translates to CASSARQGVFTGELFF.

The chain joins TRBV10-3 to TRBJ2-7; possible D gene TRBD1, 9 bases. The CDR3 extends over 19 amino acids. The germline gives CDR1 ENHRY, CDR2 SYGVKD. Trimming left V 10 bases short and J 7 bases short, with 38 bases between. CDR3: CATKPRPGQGPLGREEQYF. CDR3 nucleotides: TGTGCCACCAAACCAAGACCGGGACAGGGCCCCCTCGGGAGGGAAGAGCAGTACTTC.

The chain has TRBV30 and TRBJ2-3, with 7 bases fitting TRBD2. Trimming cost V 5 bases and J 2 bases; bases outside gene matches: 13. This CDR3 is built from 16 residues. Germline V gene data show CDR1 as GTSNPN and CDR2 as SVGIG (reference sequence). The CDR3: CAWDDPGLTITDTQYF. CDR3 DNA: TGTGCCTGGGACGACCCGGGACTAACAATCACAGATACGCAGTATTTT.

V gene TRBV24-1 combines with J gene TRBJ2-1; the D gene could be TRBD1 or TRBD2 (5 bases each). Germline lookup yields CDR1 KGHDR and CDR2 SFDVKD. V lost 9 bases and J 0 bases, leaving 11 bases between the germline ends. This CDR3 has 14 residues. The CDR3 loop reads CATGGVSSYNEQFF. The CDR3 nucleotides read TGTGCCACCGGGGGTGTGAGCTCCTACAATGAGCAGTTCTTC.

This chain uses TRBV3-1 (or the pseudogene TRBV3-2) with TRBJ2-2; 7 bases agree with TRBD2. The CDR3 loop spans 17 amino acids. Germline CDR1 is LGHDT and CDR2 is YNNKEL (reference sequence). The junction had 15 bases not matched to a gene; V was cut back by 7 bases and J by 4 bases. The CDR3 nucleotides are TGTGCCAGCACCCGGGGGGAGCGGAGAGAGGGCACCGGGGAGCTGTTTTTT. Protein: CASTRGERREGTGELFF.

In its sample, this clone was seen once. The V and J genes are TRBV27 and TRBJ2-1; D is uncertain. Germline assignment: CDR1 MNHEY and CDR2 SMNVEV (reference sequence). V lost 3 bases and J 8 bases, leaving 5 bases between the germline ends. The CDR3 sequence is 11 residues long. The CDR3 region is CASSFSHEQFF. Here the CDR3 DNA reads TGTGCCAGCAGTTTCTCCCATGAGCAGTTCTTC.

The rearrangement links TRBV30 to TRBJ2-1; TRBD2 aligns across 8 bases. J was trimmed by 0 bases and V by 4 bases; bases with no gene match: 11. Germline V gives CDR1 GTSNPN, CDR2 SVGIG (reference sequence). The CDR3 spans 17 residues. The CDR3 DNA follows: TGTGCCTGGACAAGCGGGAGACTCGACAACTCCTACAATGAGCAGTTCTTC. Residues: CAWTSGRLDNSYNEQFF.